The 29 T cell receptor beta chains below were found in one sample sequenced in a study of post-analysis software for immune sequencing data. Built from TCR beta cDNA, the libraries had unique molecular identifiers in them. Each CDR3 protein is one row after TCRdb ran MiXCR on the PCR reads. The repertoire holds roughly 580,000 distinct CDR3 sequences, with 44% as singletons. Antigens for these TCRs are unknown. Study-level findings and limits: Patients used a handful of TRBV segments, including TRBV5-6, TRBV5-1 and TRBV20-1, more often than controls.

The sequencing input was blood. The receptor set was obtained from a girl between 5 and 17 years old with multiple sclerosis.

The CDR3 coding sequence is TGTGCCAGCAGGAAGGGGGCTAGTAATGAAAAACTGTTTTTT. The encoded protein is CASRKGASNEKLFF. This sequence joins TRBV12-3 or TRBV12-4 and TRBJ1-4; TRBD1 agrees at 7 bases. The CDR3 runs to 14 residues. V gave up 6 bases and J gave up 4 bases; unmatched junction bases: 5.

V and J are TRBV7-9 and TRBJ2-7; D is undetermined. The J call may be incorrect, as the DNA end agrees better with TRBJ2-5. CDR1 and CDR2 (germline): SEHNR, FQNEAQ (reference sequence). The CDR3 has 14 residues. Here the CDR3 DNA reads TGTGCCAGCAGCCCACGACGGTTATCGGAGACCCAGTACTTC. This translates into CASSPRRLSETQYF.

This clonotype was detected only a few times. The rearrangement uses TRBV28 and TRBJ2-7, with 14 bases aligning to TRBD2. The germline V gene has CDR1 MDHEN and CDR2 SYDVKM. The ends lost 5 bases at V and 1 base at J; junction bases unmatched: 7. CDR3 length equals 17 residues. CDR3 region: CASSLRLAGGRSYEQYF. The CDR3 DNA follows: TGTGCCAGCAGTCTCCGACTAGCGGGAGGGCGTTCCTACGAGCAGTACTTC.

This clonotype was seen only a few times. The V call is TRBV29-1, the J call TRBJ1-2; TRBD1 is a possible D gene (5 bases). The CDR3 spans 11 residues. V lost 5 bases and J 4 bases, leaving 8 bases between the germline ends. The germline gives CDR1 SQVTM, CDR2 ANQGSEA. CDR3 nucleotides: TGCAGCGTTAGGGGTGCCTATGGCTACACCTTC. It translates to CSVRGAYGYTF.

Notes on this clonotype: A read error may produce the germline difference seen at one junction end. The gene calls are TRBV3-1 and TRBJ2-5; D is possibly TRBD2 (5 bases). Per germline, CDR1 LGHDT and CDR2 YNNKEL (reference sequence). There are 14 residues in the CDR3. CDR3 coding DNA: TGTGCCAACAGCCAAGGTTACGGGAAAGAGACCCAGTACTTC. It specifies CANSQGYGKETQYF.

Here the CDR3 reads CASTEDRVTEAFF. The CDR3 DNA reads TGTGCCAGCACCGAGGACAGGGTCACTGAAGCTTTCTTT. This chain connects TRBV7-8 to TRBJ1-1, with 8 bases matching TRBD1. CDR1 and CDR2 (germline): SGHVS, FQNEAQ. V was pared by 7 bases and J by 4 bases, with 5 bases of the junction left unmatched. CDR3 size: 13 residues.

V gene TRBV12-3 or TRBV12-4 combines with J gene TRBJ1-5; D is unresolved. The V end lost 5 bases, the J end lost 5 bases, and 10 bases lay between the germline ends. The CDR3 loop spans 13 amino acids. CDR3 loop: CASSRAGDQPQHF. The DNA for the CDR3 is TGTGCCAGCAGTCGGGCAGGAGATCAGCCCCAGCATTTT.

The sample holds a few counts of this clonotype. The CDR3, as DNA: TGTGCCAGCAGCACACTAAGGGCGGGGCGCGCCCAAGAGACCCAGTACTTC. Protein sequence: CASSTLRAGRAQETQYF. The rearrangement links TRBV7-9 to TRBJ2-5; perhaps TRBD2 as D (6 bases). The V gene's germline CDR1 is SEHNR and CDR2 FQNEAQ (reference sequence). V lost 5 bases and J lost 1, with 20 bases in between. The CDR3 spans 17 residues.

CDR3 sequence reads: CAISDRTGYGYTF. For the CDR3, the DNA is TGTGCCATCAGTGATCGTACAGGCTATGGCTACACCTTC. The chain couples TRBV10-3 to TRBJ1-2; maybe TRBD1 (5 bases). V dropped 3 bases and J dropped 4 bases, with 9 bases sitting between them. The germline V gene has CDR1 ENHRY and CDR2 SYGVKD. The CDR3 has 13 amino acids.

The chain combines TRBV7-2 with TRBJ1-6; D is uncertain. Germline assignment: CDR1 SGHTA and CDR2 FQGNSA. The germline V and J ends were trimmed by 5 bases and 2 bases, with 16 bases remaining between them. The CDR3 contains 17 residues. CDR3 sequence (DNA): TGTGCCAGCAGCCCTGTTAGAGCTGCGACCTATAATTCACCCCTCCACTTT. Translated, it gives CASSPVRAATYNSPLHF. The full variable domain, with the rest looked up from reference TRBV7-2 and TRBJ1-6, is GAGVSQSPSNKVTEKGKDVELRCDPISGHTALYWYRQSLGQGLEFLIYFQGNSAPDKSGLPSDRFSAERTGGSVSTLTIQRTQQEDSAVYLCASSPVRAATYNSPLHFGNGTRLTVT.

The rearrangement links TRBV12-3 or TRBV12-4 to TRBJ2-5, with 10 bases lining up with TRBD2. With V trimmed by 2 bases and J by 5 bases, 14 bases remained unmatched. The CDR3 consists of 18 residues. CDR3 amino acids: CASSLTLAGSGAGETQYF. For the CDR3, the DNA is TGTGCCAGCAGTTTAACACTAGCGGGGTCCGGTGCGGGGGAGACCCAGTACTTC.

The chain recombines TRBV12-3 or TRBV12-4 with TRBJ2-1; 10 bases agree with TRBD1. With V trimmed by 5 bases and J by 4 bases, 5 bases remained unmatched. CDR3 size: 15 residues. The CDR3 coding sequence is TGTGCCAGCAGTGGACAGGGGGTCGGGTACAATGAGCAGTTCTTC. Translation: CASSGQGVGYNEQFF.

This clonotype occurred a few times. J is TRBJ2-1 and V is TRBV20-1; 10 nucleotides match TRBD2. Trimming removed 4 bases from V and 6 bases from J; junction bases left unmatched: 6. The CDR3 loop spans 14 amino acids. Germline assignment: CDR1 DFQATT and CDR2 SNEGSKA (reference sequence). DNA for the CDR3: TGCAGTGCTAATAGCGGGGGGCGGGTCAATGAGCAGTTCTTC. Translated, it gives CSANSGGRVNEQFF.

This clonotype turned up a few times. The chain links TRBV7-6 to TRBJ2-1; tentatively, D is TRBD1 (6 bases). The CDR3 contains 14 residues. Per the germline V gene, CDR1 is SGHVS and CDR2 is FNYEAQ. The V end was cut by 4 bases, the J end by 10 bases, with 17 bases between. CDR3: CASSWAGNQGEQFF. The DNA of the CDR3 is TGTGCCAGCAGCTGGGCAGGCAACCAGGGGGAGCAGTTCTTC.

The chain joins TRBV20-1 to TRBJ2-3; TRBD2 matches at 7 bases. The V and J ends lost 4 bases and 11 bases, in that order; junction bases with no gene match: 9. Germline assignment: CDR1 DFQATT and CDR2 SNEGSKA (reference sequence). The length of the CDR3 is 12 residues. CDR3 sequence (DNA): TGCAGTGCTAACCAACTAGCGAGAAGGCAGTATTTT. It codes for CSANQLARRQYF.

The chain combines TRBV6-5 with TRBJ1-1, with D hard to call. V was clipped by 7 bases and J by 5 bases, with 11 bases between them. CDR1 MNHEY and CDR2 SVGAGI come from the germline V gene. CDR3 length equals 12 residues. For the CDR3, the DNA is TGTGCCAGCACCACGGGAGGAACTGAAGCTTTCTTT. This codes for CASTTGGTEAFF.

This clonotype turned up a few times. V gene TRBV20-1 combines with J gene TRBJ1-4, with unresolved D. The CDR3 totals 14 residues. V was shortened by 0 bases and J by 4 bases, with 9 bases between the two germline ends. Germline V gene lookup returns CDR1 DFQATT and CDR2 SNEGSKA (reference sequence). CDR3 sequence: CSARETASNEKLFF. The CDR3 DNA follows: TGCAGTGCTAGAGAGACCGCCAGTAATGAAAAACTGTTTTTT.

This clonotype showed up just a few times. The chain uses TRBV20-1 and TRBJ1-1; 7 nucleotides match TRBD1. Germline V gives CDR1 DFQATT, CDR2 SNEGSKA (reference sequence). With V trimmed by 0 bases and J by 5 bases, 12 bases remained unmatched. The CDR3 extends over 16 amino acids. CDR3 in DNA: TGCAGTGCTAGAGATTGGTTAGAGGGGGCTGGAACTGAAGCTTTCTTT. Encoded protein: CSARDWLEGAGTEAFF.

The chain is built from TRBV27 and TRBJ2-4, with D possibly TRBD2 on 5 matching bases. CDR1 and CDR2 (germline): MNHEY, SMNVEV (reference sequence). The length of the CDR3 is 15 residues. V was pared by 6 bases and J by 9 bases, with 21 bases between. The CDR3 loop reads CASSTSTGTPLIQYF. The CDR3 DNA is TGTGCCAGCAGCACTAGTACTGGTACTCCCCTCATTCAGTACTTC.

The genes are TRBV20-1 and TRBJ1-1; a weak D match, TRBD1 (5 bases). The CDR3 extends over 12 amino acids. Germline V lookup: CDR1 DFQATT, CDR2 SNEGSKA (reference sequence). CDR3 sequence: CTGRGDNTEAFF. DNA for the CDR3: TGCACTGGGAGGGGCGATAACACTGAAGCTTTCTTT.

The chain employs TRBV6-5 and TRBJ1-1; D remains unclear. Deletions cut 2 bases from V and 0 bases from J, with 7 bases between. The CDR3 length is 14 residues. Germline assignment: CDR1 MNHEY and CDR2 SVGAGI. The CDR3 DNA reads as TGTGCCAGCAGTTACGGCAGAATGAACACTGAAGCTTTCTTT. This translates into CASSYGRMNTEAFF.

The rearrangement joins TRBV12-3 or TRBV12-4 to TRBJ2-6; the D gene is possibly TRBD1 (5 bases). Deletions cut 6 bases from V and 4 bases from J, with 28 bases between. The CDR3 runs 20 residues. CDR3 amino acids: CASRSYLIGDSVKGANVLTF. The DNA for the CDR3 is TGTGCCAGCAGATCCTACCTGATAGGGGATTCTGTGAAAGGGGCCAACGTCCTGACTTTC.

The genes are TRBV12-3 or TRBV12-4 and TRBJ1-2; D is unclear. The CDR3 spans 13 residues. V was trimmed by 4 bases and J by 6 bases, leaving 12 bases between them. CDR3 sequence (DNA): TGTGCCAGCAGTTATTACGCCGCCGATGGCTACACCTTC. It codes for CASSYYAADGYTF.

This chain joins TRBV12-3 or TRBV12-4 and TRBJ2-7; 10 bases match TRBD1. J was trimmed by 2 bases and V by 4 bases; bases with no gene match: 8. The CDR3 sequence is 16 residues long. CDR3 region: CASSSPGTGVPYEQYF. The CDR3 DNA follows: TGTGCCAGCAGTTCCCCCGGGACAGGGGTCCCCTACGAGCAGTACTTC.

This clonotype was observed at least ten times. The gene calls are TRBV12-3 or TRBV12-4 and TRBJ1-2; TRBD1 agrees at 7 bases. V was pared by 6 bases and J by 5 bases, with 3 bases of the junction left unmatched. The CDR3 runs 12 residues. CDR3 DNA sequence: TGTGCCAGCAGGGGGACAGCTTATGGCTACACCTTC. This encodes CASRGTAYGYTF.

This chain joins TRBV11-1 and TRBJ2-3; the match to TRBD1 covers 12 bases. The CDR3 sequence is 15 residues long. Germline assignment: CDR1 SGHAT and CDR2 FQDESV (reference sequence). The ends lost 5 bases at V and 6 bases at J; junction bases unmatched: 6. The DNA for the CDR3 is TGTGCCAGCAGCCGGGACAGGGGGCGCGAGGATACGCAGTATTTT. Its protein is CASSRDRGREDTQYF.

As concerns this clonotype: A clone one base away is much larger, so this may be a read error. The V gene is TRBV11-2, the J gene TRBJ2-6; D unclear. This CDR3 has 13 amino acids. Trimming took off 8 bases at V and 0 bases at J, with 5 bases between the two ends. Germline V gene data show CDR1 as SGHAT and CDR2 as FQNNGV. The CDR3 is CASGDSGANVLTF. CDR3 nucleotide sequence: TGTGCCAGCGGGGACTCTGGGGCCAACGTCCTGACTTTC. The entire variable domain, with the rest obtained from reference TRBV11-2 and TRBJ2-6, is as follows: EAGVAQSPRYKIIEKRQSVAFWCNPISGHATLYWYQQILGQGPKLLIQFQNNGVVDDSQLPKDRFSAERLKGVDSTLKIQPAKLEDSAVYLCASGDSGANVLTFGAGSRLTVL.

The chain combines TRBV29-1 with TRBJ2-7, with 12 bases fitting TRBD2. The CDR3 has 13 amino acids. Germline CDR1 SQVTM, CDR2 ANQGSEA. Trimming removed 5 bases from V and 3 bases from J; junction bases left unmatched: 2. CDR3 protein: CSVTSGGSYEQYF. CDR3 in DNA: TGCAGCGTTACTAGCGGGGGGAGCTACGAGCAGTACTTC.

This clonotype has more than one count but fewer than ten. This rearrangement joins TRBV27 to TRBJ2-1; TRBD2 aligns across 9 bases. The CDR3 is 15 residues long. V was clipped by 3 bases and J by 6 bases; unmatched bases: 6. The germline V gene has CDR1 MNHEY and CDR2 SMNVEV (reference sequence). Here the CDR3 DNA reads TGTGCCAGCAGTTTGTTAGCGGGAGAAAGCAATGAGCAGTTCTTC. Translated, it gives CASSLLAGESNEQFF.